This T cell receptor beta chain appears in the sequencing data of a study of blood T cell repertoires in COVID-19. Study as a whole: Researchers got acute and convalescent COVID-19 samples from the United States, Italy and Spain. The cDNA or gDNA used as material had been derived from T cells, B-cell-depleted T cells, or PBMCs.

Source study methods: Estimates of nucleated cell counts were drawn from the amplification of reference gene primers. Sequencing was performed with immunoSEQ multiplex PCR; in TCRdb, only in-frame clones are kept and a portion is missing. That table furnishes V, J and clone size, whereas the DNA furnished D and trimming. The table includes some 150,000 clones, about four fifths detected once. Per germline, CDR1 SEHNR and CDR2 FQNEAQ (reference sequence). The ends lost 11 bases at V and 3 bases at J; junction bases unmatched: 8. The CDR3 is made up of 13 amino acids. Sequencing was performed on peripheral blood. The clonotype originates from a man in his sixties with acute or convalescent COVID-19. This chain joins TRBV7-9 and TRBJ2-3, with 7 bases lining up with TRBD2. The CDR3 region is CAGEGFRTDTQYF. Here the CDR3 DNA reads TGTGCCGGGGAGGGGTTTAGGACAGATACGCAGTATTTT.